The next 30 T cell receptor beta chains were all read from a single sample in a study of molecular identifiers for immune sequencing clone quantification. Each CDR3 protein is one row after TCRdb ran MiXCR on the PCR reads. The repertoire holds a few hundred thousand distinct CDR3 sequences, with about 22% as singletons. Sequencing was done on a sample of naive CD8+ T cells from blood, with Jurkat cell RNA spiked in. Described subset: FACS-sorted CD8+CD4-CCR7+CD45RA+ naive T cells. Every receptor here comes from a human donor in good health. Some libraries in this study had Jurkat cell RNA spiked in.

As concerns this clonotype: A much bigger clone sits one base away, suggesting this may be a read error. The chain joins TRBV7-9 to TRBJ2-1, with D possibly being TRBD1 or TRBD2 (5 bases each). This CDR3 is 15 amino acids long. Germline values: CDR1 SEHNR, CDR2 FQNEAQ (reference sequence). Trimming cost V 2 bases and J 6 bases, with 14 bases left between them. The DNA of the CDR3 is TGTGCCAGCAGCTTATTCCGGGACCAATGCAATGAGCAGTTCTTC. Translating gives CASSLFRDQCNEQFF.

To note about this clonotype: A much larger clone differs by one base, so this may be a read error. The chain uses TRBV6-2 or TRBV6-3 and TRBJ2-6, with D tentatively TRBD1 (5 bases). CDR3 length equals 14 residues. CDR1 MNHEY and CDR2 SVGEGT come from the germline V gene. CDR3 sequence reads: CASRQPSGANVLAF. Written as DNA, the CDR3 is TGTGCCAGCAGACAACCTTCTGGGGCCAACGTCCTGGCTTTC.

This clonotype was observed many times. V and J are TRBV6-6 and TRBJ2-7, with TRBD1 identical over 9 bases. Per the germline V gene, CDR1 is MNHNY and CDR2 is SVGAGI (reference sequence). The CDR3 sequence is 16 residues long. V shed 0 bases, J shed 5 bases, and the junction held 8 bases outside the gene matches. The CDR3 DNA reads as TGTGCCAGCAGTTACTCGACACAGGGGGCGCAGGACGAGCAGTACTTC. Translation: CASSYSTQGAQDEQYF.

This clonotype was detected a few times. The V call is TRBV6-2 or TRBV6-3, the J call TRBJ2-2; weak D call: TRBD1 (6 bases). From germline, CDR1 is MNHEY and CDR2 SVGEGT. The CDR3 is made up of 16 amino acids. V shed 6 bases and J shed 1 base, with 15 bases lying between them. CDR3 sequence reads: CASSAGTILNTGELFF. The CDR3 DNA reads TGTGCCAGCAGCGCTGGGACAATTCTGAACACCGGGGAGCTGTTTTTT.

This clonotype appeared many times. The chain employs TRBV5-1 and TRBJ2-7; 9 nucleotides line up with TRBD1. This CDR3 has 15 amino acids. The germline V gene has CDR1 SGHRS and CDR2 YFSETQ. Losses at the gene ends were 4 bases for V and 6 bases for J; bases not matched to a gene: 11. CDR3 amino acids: CASSPGQGKLIEQYF. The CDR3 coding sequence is TGCGCCAGCAGCCCGGGACAGGGAAAGCTGATCGAGCAGTACTTC.

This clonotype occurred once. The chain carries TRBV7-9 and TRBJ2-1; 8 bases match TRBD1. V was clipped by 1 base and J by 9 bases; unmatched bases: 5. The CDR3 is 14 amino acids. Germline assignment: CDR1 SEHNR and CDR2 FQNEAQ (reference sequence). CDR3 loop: CASSLVSGGGEQFF. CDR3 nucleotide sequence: TGTGCCAGCAGCTTAGTTTCAGGGGGCGGTGAGCAGTTCTTC. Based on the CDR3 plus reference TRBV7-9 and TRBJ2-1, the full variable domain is DTGVSQNPRHKITKRGQNVTFRCDPISEHNRLYWYRQTLGQGPEFLTYFQNEAQLEKSRLLSDRFSAERPKGSFSTLEIQRTEQGDSAMYLCASSLVSGGGEQFFGPGTRLTVL.

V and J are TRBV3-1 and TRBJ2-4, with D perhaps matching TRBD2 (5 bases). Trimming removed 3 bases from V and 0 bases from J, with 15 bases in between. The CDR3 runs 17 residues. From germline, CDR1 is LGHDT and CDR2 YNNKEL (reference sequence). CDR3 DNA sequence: TGTGCCAGCAGCCACGGGGTCACAACCCTAGCCAAAAACATTCAGTACTTC. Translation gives CASSHGVTTLAKNIQYF. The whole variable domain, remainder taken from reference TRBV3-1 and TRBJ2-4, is DTAVSQTPKYLVTQMGNDKSIKCEQNLGHDTMYWYKQDSKKFLKIMFSYNNKELIINETVPNRFSPKSPDKAHLNLHINSLELGDSAVYFCASSHGVTTLAKNIQYFGAGTRLSVL.

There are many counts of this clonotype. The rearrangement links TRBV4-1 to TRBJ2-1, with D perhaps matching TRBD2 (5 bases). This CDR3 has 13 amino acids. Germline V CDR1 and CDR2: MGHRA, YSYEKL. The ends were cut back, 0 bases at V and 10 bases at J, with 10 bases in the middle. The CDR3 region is CASSQDLTGEQFF. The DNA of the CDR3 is TGCGCCAGCAGCCAAGATCTAACGGGAGAGCAGTTCTTC.

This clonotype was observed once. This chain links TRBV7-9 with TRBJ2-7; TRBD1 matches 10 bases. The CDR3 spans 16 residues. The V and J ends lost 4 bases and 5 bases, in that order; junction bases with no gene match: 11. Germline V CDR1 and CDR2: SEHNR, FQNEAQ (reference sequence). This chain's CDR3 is CASSSPPGQGCDEQYF. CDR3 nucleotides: TGTGCCAGCAGCTCACCTCCGGGACAGGGGTGCGACGAGCAGTACTTC.

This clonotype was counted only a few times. The CDR3 nucleotides are TGTGCCTGGAGTATTGGGACACCCGAATACAATGAGCAGTTCTTC. It is translated as CAWSIGTPEYNEQFF. The rearrangement links TRBV30 to TRBJ2-1; D perhaps matches TRBD1 (6 bases). The V end lost 2 bases, the J end lost 4 bases, and 15 bases lay between the germline ends. CDR1 GTSNPN and CDR2 SVGIG come from the germline V gene (reference sequence). This CDR3 is 15 amino acids long. Together with reference TRBV30 and TRBJ2-1, the CDR3 gives the full variable domain: SQTIHQWPATLVQPVGSPLSLECTVEGTSNPNLYWYRQAAGRGLQLLFYSVGIGQISSEVPQNLSASRPQDRQFILSSKKLLLSDSGFYLCAWSIGTPEYNEQFFGPGTRLTVL.

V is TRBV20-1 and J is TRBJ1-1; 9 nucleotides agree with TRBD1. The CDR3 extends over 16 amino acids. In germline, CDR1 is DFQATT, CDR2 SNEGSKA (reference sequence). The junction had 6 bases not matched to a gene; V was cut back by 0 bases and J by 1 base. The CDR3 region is CSARDPYRGPNTEAFF. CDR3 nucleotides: TGCAGTGCTAGAGATCCTTACAGGGGGCCGAACACTGAAGCTTTCTTT.

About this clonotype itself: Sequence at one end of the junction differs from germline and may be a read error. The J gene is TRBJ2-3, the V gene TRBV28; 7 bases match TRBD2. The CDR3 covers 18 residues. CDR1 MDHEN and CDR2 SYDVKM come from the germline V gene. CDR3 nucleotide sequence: TGTGCCAGCAGTTTCCTCACTCGCGGGAGAGAGAGCACAGGTACGCAGTATTTT. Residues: CASSFLTRGRESTGTQYF.

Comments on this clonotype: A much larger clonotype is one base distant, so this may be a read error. The DNA for the CDR3 is TGTGCCAGCATCGAGGGCGGGGGCCGCACAGATACGCAGTATTTT. Translating it yields CASIEGGGRTDTQYF. The chain is built from TRBV7-9 and TRBJ2-3, with D maybe TRBD2 (7 bases). The germline gives CDR1 SEHNR, CDR2 FQNEAQ (reference sequence). The CDR3 extends over 15 amino acids. Trimming took 7 bases from V and 1 from J, leaving 15 bases between them.

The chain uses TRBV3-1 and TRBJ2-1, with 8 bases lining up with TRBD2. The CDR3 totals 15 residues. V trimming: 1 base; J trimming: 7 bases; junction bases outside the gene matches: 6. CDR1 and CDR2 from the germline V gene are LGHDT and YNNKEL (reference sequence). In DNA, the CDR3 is TGTGCCAGCAGCCAAGGAGGTAGCGGGGTAAATGAGCAGTTCTTC. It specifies CASSQGGSGVNEQFF.

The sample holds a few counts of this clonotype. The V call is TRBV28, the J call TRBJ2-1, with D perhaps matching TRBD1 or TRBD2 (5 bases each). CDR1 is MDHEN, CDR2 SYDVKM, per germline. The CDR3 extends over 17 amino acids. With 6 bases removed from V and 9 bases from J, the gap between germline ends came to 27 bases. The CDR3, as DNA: TGTGCCAGCAGCCGAATACCCCGGGACCCCATGGGCAGTGAGCAGTTCTTC. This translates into CASSRIPRDPMGSEQFF.

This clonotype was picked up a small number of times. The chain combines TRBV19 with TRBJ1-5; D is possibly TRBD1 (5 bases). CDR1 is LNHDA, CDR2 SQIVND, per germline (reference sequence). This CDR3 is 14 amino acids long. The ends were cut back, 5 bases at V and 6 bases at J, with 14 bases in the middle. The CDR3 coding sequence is TGTGCCAGTAGTCCGGGGGTGATGCTTCAGCCCCAGCATTTT. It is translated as CASSPGVMLQPQHF.

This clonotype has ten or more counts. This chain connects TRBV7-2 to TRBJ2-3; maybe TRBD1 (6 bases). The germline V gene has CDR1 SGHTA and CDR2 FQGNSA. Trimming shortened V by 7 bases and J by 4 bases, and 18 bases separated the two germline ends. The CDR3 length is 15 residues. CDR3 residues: CASTSTGSLADTQYF. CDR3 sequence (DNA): TGTGCCAGCACCTCCACAGGGTCTCTAGCAGATACGCAGTATTTT.

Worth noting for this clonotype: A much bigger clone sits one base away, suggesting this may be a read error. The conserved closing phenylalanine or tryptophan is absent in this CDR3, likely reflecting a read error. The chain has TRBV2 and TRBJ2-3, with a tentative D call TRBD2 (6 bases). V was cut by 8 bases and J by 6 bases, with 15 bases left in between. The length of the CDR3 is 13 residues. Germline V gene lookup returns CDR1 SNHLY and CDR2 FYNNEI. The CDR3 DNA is TGTGCCAGCTCGCCGGGGGAATTTGATACGCAGTATCTT. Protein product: CASSPGEFDTQYL.

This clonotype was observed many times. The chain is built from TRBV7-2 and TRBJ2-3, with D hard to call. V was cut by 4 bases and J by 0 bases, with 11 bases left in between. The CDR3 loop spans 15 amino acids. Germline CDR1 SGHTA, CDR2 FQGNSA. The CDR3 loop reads CASSSFGYSTDTQYF. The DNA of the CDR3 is TGTGCCAGCAGCTCCTTCGGGTATAGCACAGATACGCAGTATTTT. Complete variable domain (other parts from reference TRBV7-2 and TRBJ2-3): GAGVSQSPSNKVTEKGKDVELRCDPISGHTALYWYRQSLGQGLEFLIYFQGNSAPDKSGLPSDRFSAERTGGSVSTLTIQRTQQEDSAVYLCASSSFGYSTDTQYFGPGTRLTVL.

This CDR3 is CASSREQHLGEKLFF. As DNA, the CDR3 is TGTGCCAGCAGCCGTGAACAGCATCTCGGGGAAAAACTGTTTTTT. V usage is TRBV14 and J usage is TRBJ1-4, with unresolved D. Between the trimmed V and J ends, which lost 4 bases and 8 bases, there was a span of 17 bases. The germline CDR1 and CDR2 sequences are SGHDN and FVKESK. This CDR3 spans 15 amino acids. Based on the CDR3 plus reference TRBV14 and TRBJ1-4, the full variable domain is EAGVTQFPSHSVIEKGQTVTLRCDPISGHDNLYWYRRVMGKEIKFLLHFVKESKQDESGMPNNRFLAERTGGTYSTLKVQPAELEDSGVYFCASSREQHLGEKLFFGSGTQLSVL.

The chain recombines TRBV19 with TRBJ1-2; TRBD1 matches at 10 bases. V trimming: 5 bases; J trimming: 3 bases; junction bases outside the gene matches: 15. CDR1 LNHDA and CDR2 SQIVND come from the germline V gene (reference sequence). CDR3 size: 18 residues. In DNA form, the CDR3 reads TGTGCCAGTAGTCTCGCTTTTGCTCTCGGGACAGGGGACTATGGCTACACCTTC. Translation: CASSLAFALGTGDYGYTF.

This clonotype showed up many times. CDR3 loop: CASSLGGQVNQPQHF. The CDR3 DNA reads TGTGCCAGCAGCTTGGGGGGACAGGTTAATCAGCCCCAGCATTTT. V is TRBV5-6 and J is TRBJ1-5, with 8 bases identical to TRBD1. Unmatched junction bases numbered 3, after V lost 0 bases and J lost 4 bases. The CDR3 totals 15 residues. Germline CDR1 reads SGHDT; CDR2 reads YYEEEE.

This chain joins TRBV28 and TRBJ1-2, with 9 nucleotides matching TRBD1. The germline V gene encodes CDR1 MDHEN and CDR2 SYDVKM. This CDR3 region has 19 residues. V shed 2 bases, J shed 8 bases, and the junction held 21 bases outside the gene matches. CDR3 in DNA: TGTGCCAGCAGTTTAATTTTCCCGGAACCGGGACAGGGTTCTGGGGGCTACACCTTC. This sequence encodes CASSLIFPEPGQGSGGYTF.

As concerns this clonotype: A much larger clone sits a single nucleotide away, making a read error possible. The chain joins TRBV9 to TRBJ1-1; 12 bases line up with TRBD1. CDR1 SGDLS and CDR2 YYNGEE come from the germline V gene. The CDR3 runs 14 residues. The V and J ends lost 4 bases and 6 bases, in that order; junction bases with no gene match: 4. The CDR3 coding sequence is TGTGCCAGCAGCATGGGACAGGGGGCCTCTGAAGCTTTCTTT. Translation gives CASSMGQGASEAFF.

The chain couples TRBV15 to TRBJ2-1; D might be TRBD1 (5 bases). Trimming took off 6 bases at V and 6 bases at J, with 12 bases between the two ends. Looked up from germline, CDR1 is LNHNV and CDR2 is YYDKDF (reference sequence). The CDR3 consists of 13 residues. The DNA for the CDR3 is TGTGCCACCAGTATAGGGGTGATCAATGAGCAGTTCTTC. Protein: CATSIGVINEQFF.

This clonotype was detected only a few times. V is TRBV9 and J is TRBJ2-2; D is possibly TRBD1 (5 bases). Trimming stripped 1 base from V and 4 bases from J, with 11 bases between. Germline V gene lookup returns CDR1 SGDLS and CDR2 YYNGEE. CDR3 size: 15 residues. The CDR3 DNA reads TGTGCCAGCAGCGTAACCCCAGGGCCCACCGGGGAGCTGTTTTTT. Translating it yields CASSVTPGPTGELFF.

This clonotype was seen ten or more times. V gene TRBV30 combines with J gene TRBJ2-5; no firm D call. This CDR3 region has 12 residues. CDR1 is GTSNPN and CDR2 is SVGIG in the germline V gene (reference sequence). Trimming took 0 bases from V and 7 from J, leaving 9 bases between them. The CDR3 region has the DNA TGTGCCTGGAGTGTAGATGTCTGGACCCAGTACTTC. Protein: CAWSVDVWTQYF. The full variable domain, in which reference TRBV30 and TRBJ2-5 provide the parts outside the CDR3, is SQTIHQWPATLVQPVGSPLSLECTVEGTSNPNLYWYRQAAGRGLQLLFYSVGIGQISSEVPQNLSASRPQDRQFILSSKKLLLSDSGFYLCAWSVDVWTQYFGPGTRLLVL.

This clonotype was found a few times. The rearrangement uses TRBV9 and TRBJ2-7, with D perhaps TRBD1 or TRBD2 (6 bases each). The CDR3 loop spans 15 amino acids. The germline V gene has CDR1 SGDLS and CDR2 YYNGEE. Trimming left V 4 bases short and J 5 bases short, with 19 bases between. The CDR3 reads CASSPSRRGVDEQYF. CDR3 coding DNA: TGTGCCAGCAGCCCGAGTCGTAGGGGGGTCGACGAGCAGTACTTC.

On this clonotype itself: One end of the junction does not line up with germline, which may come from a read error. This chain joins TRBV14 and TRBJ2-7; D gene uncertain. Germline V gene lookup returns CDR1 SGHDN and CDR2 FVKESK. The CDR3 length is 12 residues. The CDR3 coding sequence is TGTGCCAGCAGCCAAGGGGTCTACGAGCAGCACTTC. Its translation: CASSQGVYEQHF.

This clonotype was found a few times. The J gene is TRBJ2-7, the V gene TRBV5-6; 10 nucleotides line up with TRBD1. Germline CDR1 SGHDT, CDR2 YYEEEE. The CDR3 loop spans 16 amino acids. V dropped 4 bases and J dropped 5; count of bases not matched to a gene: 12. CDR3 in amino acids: CASSPFPGQGSHEQYF. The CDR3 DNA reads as TGTGCCAGCAGCCCGTTCCCGGGACAGGGGAGTCACGAGCAGTACTTC.